Described below is a single T cell receptor (beta chain) sequence and its context. Its matching antigen is unknown. PCR used 60 Vbeta primers and 13 Jbeta primers. Measured with immunoSEQ multiplex PCR; TCRdb has only the in-frame clones, and not every one. Altogether 180,000 or so clones are present, about 10% being singletons, with the ten largest covering 1% to 1.5%. The record originates from a study of cytomegalovirus exposure and HLA in healthy donors. Study-level points and caveats: The majority of TCR sequences were rare, yet some public TCRs appeared in many donors.

J lost 6 bases, V lost 3 bases, and 1 base had no gene match. Germline values: CDR1 SEHNR, CDR2 FQNEAQ (reference sequence). This CDR3 has 13 amino acids. Sequenced input: PBMCs. The chain couples TRBV7-9 to TRBJ2-1; 8 bases are shared with TRBD2. This TCR was sampled from a woman aged 30 to 39 in good health and CMV-seropositive. CDR3 sequence (DNA): TGTGCCAGCAGCTTCGGGACTAGCAATGAGCAGTTCTTC. Its protein product is CASSFGTSNEQFF.